The rows below give T cell receptor beta chains drawn from one sample of a study of blood T cell repertoires in COVID-19. Sequencing used immunoSEQ multiplex PCR; TCRdb keeps in-frame clones, though not all of them. Of approximately 290,000 clones in the sample, about four fifths are singletons; the top ten hold 15% to 18%. The sequencing sample was made of peripheral blood. The receptors were gathered from a person between 65 and 79 years old with COVID-19, enrolled during active disease. Both conserved end residues are part of each CDR3. D genes are given only for firm matches. A row's size may be missing; if present it is once, few, many or a size class.

size,V,J,D,DNA,CDR3
NA,TRBV6-5,TRBJ1-1,TRBD1,TGTGCCAGCAGTTACACAGGACAGGGAAACACTGAAGCTTTCTTT,CASSYTGQGNTEAFF
NA,TRBV12-5,TRBJ2-2,NA,TGTGCTAGTGGTCACCTCACGCTAGCAGCGTCGAACACCGGGGAGCTGTTTTTT,CASGHLTLAASNTGELFF
NA,TRBV19,TRBJ1-4,TRBD1,TGTGCCAGCAGGACAGGGAGAGGGGCAACTAATGAAAAACTGTTTTTT,CASRTGRGATNEKLFF
NA,TRBV19,TRBJ1-5,NA,TGTGCCAGTAGCGGGAGGGTCGGTGGTGGGCCCCAGCATTTT,CASSGRVGGGPQHF
NA,TRBV28,TRBJ1-5,NA,TGTGCCAGCAGTTTATACAGGGTTGGTATTCAGCCCCAGCATTTT,CASSLYRVGIQPQHF
few,TRBV7-2,TRBJ1-6,NA,TGTGCCAGCAGCTATACAGGGCCTTCACCCCTCCACTTT,CASSYTGPSPLHF
NA,TRBV9,TRBJ1-2,NA,TGTGCCAGCAGTTCCCCGGCGGGCTATGGCTACACCTTC,CASSSPAGYGYTF
NA,TRBV13,TRBJ2-1,TRBD2,TGTGCCAGCAGCCCGCCTAGCGGGACCCCCCAGTTCTTC,CASSPPSGTPQFF
NA,TRBV7-8,TRBJ2-1,NA,TGTGCCAGCAGCCCCAGACAGTTAAACAATGAGCAGTTCTTC,CASSPRQLNNEQFF
NA,TRBV9,TRBJ2-7,NA,TGTGCCAGCAGCGTACAGACTAGGGGCGAGCAGTACTTC,CASSVQTRGEQYF
NA,TRBV6-6,TRBJ2-7,TRBD2,TGTGCCAGCGAACCTAGCGGGACTAAATACGAGCAGTACTTC,CASEPSGTKYEQYF
NA,TRBV5-1,TRBJ1-6,NA,TGCGCCAGCACCGCGGGGGGGTCGGGCAATTCACCCCTCCACTTT,CASTAGGSGNSPLHF
NA,TRBV7-2,TRBJ1-5,NA,TGTGCCAGCAGCTTAGGGGACACTCGCAGCAATCAGCCCCAGCATTTT,CASSLGDTRSNQPQHF
NA,TRBV6-2/TRBV6-3,TRBJ1-5,NA,TGTGCCAGCAGTTACGCCGACTCGGCTCAGCCCCAGCATTTT,CASSYADSAQPQHF
NA,TRBV7-3,TRBJ2-1,TRBD1,TGTGCCAGCAGCTTAATTGGTGGGACAGGAAAATACAATGAGCAGTTCTTC,CASSLIGGTGKYNEQFF
NA,TRBV6-6,TRBJ2-5,TRBD2,TGTGCCAGCAGGTCAACTAGCGGACAAGAGACCCAGTACTTC,CASRSTSGQETQYF
few,TRBV7-9,TRBJ1-2,TRBD1,TGTGCCAGCAGCCCTGGACAGGGAAGGGGCTATGGCTACACCTTC,CASSPGQGRGYGYTF
NA,TRBV6-6,TRBJ2-5,NA,TGTGCCAGCAGTACGACGGAGCTACAAGAGACCCAGTACTTC,CASSTTELQETQYF
NA,TRBV6-5,TRBJ1-6,TRBD1,TGTGCCAGCAGCCGGGACAGGGATTCACCCCTCCACTTT,CASSRDRDSPLHF
NA,TRBV7-2,TRBJ2-3,NA,TGTGCCAGCAGCATAACCGGGAACCCGGCAGATACGCAGTATTTT,CASSITGNPADTQYF
NA,TRBV10-3,TRBJ1-1,TRBD1,TGTGCCATCAGGGAGAGACAGGGGAAGAACACTGAAGCTTTCTTT,CAIRERQGKNTEAFF
NA,TRBV27,TRBJ2-7,NA,TGTGCCAGCAGTTTATCGGAGGGTACCTTCTACGAGCAGTACTTC,CASSLSEGTFYEQYF
NA,TRBV14,TRBJ2-5,TRBD1,TGTGCCAGCAGCCAAGATAAGGGGGACAGGAGGCTAGAGACCCAGTACTTC,CASSQDKGDRRLETQYF
NA,TRBV7-9,TRBJ1-4,NA,TGTGCCAGCAGCTTTGGGGCCGGGGGAGGTGAAAAACTGTTTTTT,CASSFGAGGGEKLFF
NA,TRBV30,TRBJ2-3,TRBD2,TGTGCCTGGTCTAGCGGGAGTTTTACAGATACGCAGTATTTT,CAWSSGSFTDTQYF
NA,TRBV21-1,TRBJ1-5,NA,TGTGCCAGCAGCAAAGATTCCCACGTAGGGGGCGTTAGTTCGAATCAGCCCCAGCATTTT,CASSKDSHVGGVSSNQPQHF
NA,TRBV3-1/TRBV3-2,TRBJ2-1,TRBD2,TGTGCCAGCAGCCCCCTTAAGCGGGGGGGCCCGAATGAGCAGTTCTTC,CASSPLKRGGPNEQFF
NA,TRBV7-2,TRBJ2-7,TRBD2,TGTGCCAGCAGCTTTAGCGGGGGGGCCGACGAGCAGTACTTC,CASSFSGGADEQYF
NA,TRBV28,TRBJ2-3,TRBD2,TGTGCCAGCAGTTTTGGCGGGGGGGTTAAGAGCGGGACGCAGTATTTT,CASSFGGGVKSGTQYF
NA,TRBV11-2,TRBJ2-1,NA,TGTGCCAGCAGCTTAGGTTCAGGGACAAATGAGCAGTTCTTC,CASSLGSGTNEQFF
NA,TRBV19,TRBJ1-5,NA,TGTGCCAGTACGAGCGGTCAGGGCAATCAGCCCCAGCATTTT,CASTSGQGNQPQHF
NA,TRBV28,TRBJ1-5,NA,TGTGCCAGCAGTTTTCGCAGGGTGGGCCAGCCCCAGCATTTT,CASSFRRVGQPQHF
once,TRBV10-1,TRBJ1-5,TRBD1,TGCGCCAGCAGTGAGTGGGACAGGGTCTTCAATAGCAATCAGCCCCAGCATTTT,CASSEWDRVFNSNQPQHF
NA,TRBV19,TRBJ1-1,NA,TGTGCCAGTAGTCCCCTCGGGGTGATTGGCACTCAAGCTTTCTTT,CASSPLGVIGTQAFF
NA,TRBV5-1,TRBJ2-3,NA,TGCGCCAGCAGCTCCCGCAGACAGTTCAGCACAGATACGCAGTATTTT,CASSSRRQFSTDTQYF
NA,TRBV21-1,TRBJ2-7,NA,TGTGCCAGCAGCGGGGGGGGTGGACAGATCTTC,CASSGGGGQIF
NA,TRBV5-5,TRBJ2-7,TRBD1,TGTGCCAGCAGCTCGTTACAGGGGGTGAGATTCTACGAGCAGTACTTC,CASSSLQGVRFYEQYF
NA,TRBV20-1,TRBJ2-5,TRBD2,TGCAGTGCTAGTTCCAGACTAGCGGGGAGATCAGCCTCAGAGACCCAGTACTTC,CSASSRLAGRSASETQYF
NA,TRBV2,TRBJ1-4,NA,TGTGCCAGCAGTGATGGGCAAAGGAATGAAAAACTGTTTTTT,CASSDGQRNEKLFF
NA,TRBV19,TRBJ2-1,TRBD2,TGTGCCAGTAGCCCACGACTAGCGGGGAATGAGCAGTTCTTC,CASSPRLAGNEQFF
NA,TRBV6-5,TRBJ2-2,TRBD1,TGTGCCAGCAGCGACAGGGTGAACACCGGGGAGCTGTTTTTT,CASSDRVNTGELFF
NA,TRBV4-1,TRBJ2-1,TRBD1,TGCGCCAGCCGGTGGACAGGGTCATCCTACAATGAGCAGTTCTTC,CASRWTGSSYNEQFF
NA,TRBV20-1,TRBJ1-4,NA,TGCAGTGCTAGTCCGGGGGCAACTAATGAAAAACTGTTTTTT,CSASPGATNEKLFF
NA,TRBV3-1/TRBV3-2,TRBJ2-7,TRBD2,TGTGCCAGCAGCCTATTTCTAGCGGGAGACGAGCAGTACTTC,CASSLFLAGDEQYF
NA,TRBV5-1,TRBJ2-1,NA,TGCGCCAGCAGCGGCGGACAGCCGCCTGGCAATGAGCAGTTCTTC,CASSGGQPPGNEQFF
NA,TRBV3-1/TRBV3-2,TRBJ2-7,TRBD2,TGTGCCAGCAGCCAAGATGCAGGACTAGTCTACGAGCAGTACTTC,CASSQDAGLVYEQYF
NA,TRBV28,TRBJ1-6,TRBD1,TGTGCCAGCAGCGGGGCCAGGGGGAGGAATTCACCCCTCCACTTT,CASSGARGRNSPLHF
NA,TRBV7-2,TRBJ2-7,NA,TGTGCCAGCAGCTTAGGGTCTACGACTACCTACGAGCAGTACTTC,CASSLGSTTTYEQYF
NA,TRBV28,TRBJ1-6,TRBD1,TGTGCCAGCAGGCAACAGGGGGCGGTTATATCACCCCTCCACTTT,CASRQQGAVISPLHF
NA,TRBV5-8,TRBJ1-1,NA,TGTGCCAGCAGCACGTCAGGGTCCGCGAACACTGAAGCTTTCTTT,CASSTSGSANTEAFF
NA,TRBV9,TRBJ2-5,NA,TGTGCCAGCAGCGTGGCGACTAGTACCGAGACCCAGTACTTC,CASSVATSTETQYF
NA,TRBV30,TRBJ2-7,TRBD1,TGTGCCTGGAGTGTATCAAAAATGGGACAGTTCTGGACGGCCCAGTACTTC,CAWSVSKMGQFWTAQYF
NA,TRBV19,TRBJ2-1,TRBD2,TGTGCCAGTAGTAGGGCGGGAGGTCCCCTTAATGAGCAGTTCTTC,CASSRAGGPLNEQFF
NA,TRBV13,TRBJ1-2,NA,TGTGCCAGCAGCCTTTCGAGCTCTGACTATGGCTACACCTTC,CASSLSSSDYGYTF
NA,TRBV4-3,TRBJ1-3,NA,TGCGCCAGCAGCCAAGGGGGACTGGGGTCTGGAAACACCATATATTTT,CASSQGGLGSGNTIYF
NA,TRBV6-5,TRBJ1-5,TRBD1,TGTGCCAGCAGCCGTACAGGGGGCAATCAGCCCCAGCATTTT,CASSRTGGNQPQHF
NA,TRBV7-9,TRBJ1-4,NA,TGTGCCAGCAGCGTGGGGGCGGCTAATGAAAAACTGTTTTTT,CASSVGAANEKLFF
few,TRBV28,TRBJ1-3,NA,TGTGCCAGCAGTCAGGGCTTCCACTGGGATTTT,CASSQGFHWDF
few,TRBV4-2,TRBJ2-1,NA,TGTGCCAGCAGCCATCAGTTGGGGACTGGCTACAATGAGCAGTTCTTC,CASSHQLGTGYNEQFF